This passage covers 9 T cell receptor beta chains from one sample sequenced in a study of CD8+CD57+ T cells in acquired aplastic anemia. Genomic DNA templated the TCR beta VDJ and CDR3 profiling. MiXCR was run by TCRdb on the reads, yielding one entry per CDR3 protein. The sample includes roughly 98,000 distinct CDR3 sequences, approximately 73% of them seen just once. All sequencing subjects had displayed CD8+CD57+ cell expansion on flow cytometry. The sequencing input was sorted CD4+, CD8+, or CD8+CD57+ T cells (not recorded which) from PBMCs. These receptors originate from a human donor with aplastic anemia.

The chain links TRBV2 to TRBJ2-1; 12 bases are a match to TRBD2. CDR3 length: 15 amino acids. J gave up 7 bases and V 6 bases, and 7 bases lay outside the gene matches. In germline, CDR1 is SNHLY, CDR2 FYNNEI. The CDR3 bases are TGTGCCAGCAGCCCTACTAGCGGGAGGATAAATGAGCAGTTCTTC. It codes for CASSPTSGRINEQFF.

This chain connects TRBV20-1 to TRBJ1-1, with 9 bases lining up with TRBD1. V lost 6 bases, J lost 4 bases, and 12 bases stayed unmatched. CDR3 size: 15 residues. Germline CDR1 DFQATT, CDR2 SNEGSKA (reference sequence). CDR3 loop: CSALTGGAWVTEAFF. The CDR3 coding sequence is TGCAGTGCCCTTACAGGGGGCGCGTGGGTCACTGAAGCTTTCTTT.

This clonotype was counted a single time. In DNA form, the CDR3 reads TGCGCCAGCAGCTCGAACGGGGTCGGAACTGAAGCTTTCTTT. Its protein is CASSSNGVGTEAFF. V usage is TRBV5-1 and J usage is TRBJ1-1; D not certain. Trimming left V 3 bases short and J 5 bases short, with 14 bases between. Germline values: CDR1 SGHRS, CDR2 YFSETQ. The CDR3 runs to 14 residues.

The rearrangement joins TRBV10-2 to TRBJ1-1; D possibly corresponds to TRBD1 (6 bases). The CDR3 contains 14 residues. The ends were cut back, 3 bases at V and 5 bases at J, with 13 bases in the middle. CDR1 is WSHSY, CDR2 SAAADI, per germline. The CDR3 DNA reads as TGCGCCAGCAGTGAAGGGGGAAGAGAAACTGAAGCTTTCTTT. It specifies CASSEGGRETEAFF.

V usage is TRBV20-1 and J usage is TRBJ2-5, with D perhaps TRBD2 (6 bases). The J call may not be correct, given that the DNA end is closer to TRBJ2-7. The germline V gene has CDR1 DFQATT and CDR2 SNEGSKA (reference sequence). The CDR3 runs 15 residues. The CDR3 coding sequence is TGCAGTGCTAGAGCTCGGCGGGATAGCTCCTACGAGCAGTACTTC. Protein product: CSARARRDSSYEQYF.

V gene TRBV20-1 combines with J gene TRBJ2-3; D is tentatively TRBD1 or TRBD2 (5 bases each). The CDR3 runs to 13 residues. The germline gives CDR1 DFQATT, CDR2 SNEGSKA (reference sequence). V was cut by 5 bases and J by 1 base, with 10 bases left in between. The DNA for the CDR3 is TGCAGTGCTGAGGGGCAACGCACAGATACGCAGTATTTT. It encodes CSAEGQRTDTQYF.

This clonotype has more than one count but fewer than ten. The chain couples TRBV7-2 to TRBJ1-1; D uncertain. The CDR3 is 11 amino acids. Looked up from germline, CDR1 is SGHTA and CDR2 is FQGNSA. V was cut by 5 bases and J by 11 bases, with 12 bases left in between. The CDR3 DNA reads TGTGCCAGCAGCCAAATGTTGGGTGCTTTCTTT. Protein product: CASSQMLGAFF.

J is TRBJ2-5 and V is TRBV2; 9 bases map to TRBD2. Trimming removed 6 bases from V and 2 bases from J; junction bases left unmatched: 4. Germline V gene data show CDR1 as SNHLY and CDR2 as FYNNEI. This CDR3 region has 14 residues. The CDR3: CASRSTSGQETQYF. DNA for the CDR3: TGTGCCAGCAGATCGACTAGCGGTCAAGAGACCCAGTACTTC.

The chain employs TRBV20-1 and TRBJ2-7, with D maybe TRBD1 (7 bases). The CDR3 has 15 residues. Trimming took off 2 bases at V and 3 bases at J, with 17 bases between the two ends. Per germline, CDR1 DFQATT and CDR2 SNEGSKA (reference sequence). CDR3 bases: TGCAGTGCTAGAAACGCGGGGACAGAAGTCTACGAGCAGTACTTC. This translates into CSARNAGTEVYEQYF.